This TCR beta chain is drawn from a study of T-cell memory formation after mild COVID-19 (dated by TCRdb to about 2021). Describing the broader study: TCR sequence clusters from the two donors were found to be largely donor specific. T-cell clones expanding and contracting after mild COVID-19 in two donors were tracked by longitudinal TCRalpha and TCRbeta repertoire sequencing. Two young, previously healthy adult volunteers, one female and one male, were included in the cohort.

In its sample, this clonotype was seen many times. Its antigen is still unknown. One base away there is no much larger clone; base qualities are not given. Sequenced on an Illumina NovaSeq 6000. TCRalpha and TCRbeta cDNA libraries were built by 5'RACE with constant-segment primers, adding sample barcodes and unique molecular identifiers. RNA was extracted from every sample with Trizol reagent. The libraries were amplified in two PCR steps, and the second step added a second sample barcode and Illumina TruSeq adapters. Sequencing of the libraries was done on an Illumina NovaSeq, producing 2 x 150 bp paired-end reads. The authors' pipeline ran thus. With migec v1.2.7, reads were demultiplexed and then collapsed into UMI-guided consensus sequences. Using mixcr v2.1.11, UMI consensuses were aligned to TRA and TRB V and J templates and then assembled into clonotypes. Clonotypes were classified as expanded or contracted when called significant by both edgeR and NoisET, with noise models trained on biological replicates. For edgeR calls, the thresholds were a false discovery rate-adjusted p below 0.01 and a log2 fold-change of 1. As an exploratory analysis of dynamics, max-normalized trajectories of the 1000 most abundant clonotypes were examined by PCA with hierarchical clustering. Separately sequenced CD4+ and CD8+ repertoires were used to assign a CD4 or CD8 phenotype to each responding clone. TCRdb reanalyzed the raw reads on its own, using fastp at Q25 for trimming and MiXCR for clone calling, and kept in-frame beta chains. Entries are consolidated by CDR3 protein sequence, retaining the most common genes and DNA. Here the V and J calls rest on TCRdb's processing, not on the authors' analysis. The sample records some 250,000 distinct CDR3 sequences, roughly 18% of which are singletons. The ten largest clones add up to under 25% of the sample.

Summary of the overall study and its limitations: Whether the second-wave clones peaking on day 37 were SARS-CoV-2 specific was not confirmed. Contracting CD4+ clones turned up mainly in the CM and EM memory subsets, whereas EMRA was where CD8+ clones were enriched. From day 15 to 85, contracting clones showed balanced CD4/CD8 phenotypes, whereas a second wave of clones that expanded from day 15 to 37 leaned towards CD4+. Only two mild cases were covered by the study, and larger cohorts that include severe cases with pre-infection samples were considered necessary. Some responding clones were detected in pre-infection memory, which suggested that pre-existing cross-reactive memory T cells had joined the SARS-CoV-2 response.

The V end loses 4 bases and the J end loses 0 bases, and a stretch of 16 bases separates them. Per the germline V gene, LGHNA is the CDR1 and YNFKEQ is the CDR2. The CDR3 covers 16 residues, taking in both the cysteine and the phenylalanine. Just the 48-base CDR3 DNA is kept, in frame starting at base 1. Ficoll-Paque density gradient centrifugation was used to isolate PBMCs. The sequence came from a man between 18 and 29 years old who had mild COVID-19 (a few samples of this study predate the infection). The sample titles of this study are shuffled in the database, so cell type and time point are left out; the donor was told from shared clones. The V and J segments used are TRBV4-2 and TRBJ2-7; no confident D gene assignment can be made. The source material was PBMCs or a T cell subset sorted from them (not recorded which). The CDR3 reads as follows: CASSPWGGESSYEQYF. DNA sequence: TGTGCCAGCAGCCCGTGGGGTGGGGAAAGCTCCTACGAGCAGTACTTC.